This T cell receptor beta chain was sequenced during a study of T cells after posttransplantation cyclophosphamide. General study points: Tissue-infiltrating T cells from skin or gut overlapped little with blood T cells. Recipient CMV seropositivity and CMV reactivation strongly tracked TRB clonality. Later blood repertoires were often dominated by clones from the donor CD8+ memory compartment.

The related graft donor's blood sample was taken on the day of bone marrow donation. The method was immunoSEQ multiplex PCR; TCRdb's version includes in-frame clones alone and lacks a portion of them. There are some 40,000 clones in the sample, none observed a single time. The CDR3 is 15 amino acids. From germline, CDR1 is MNHEY and CDR2 SVGEGT. The junction had 4 bases not matched to a gene; V was cut back by 10 bases and J by 4 bases. This clone was observed many times. Its matching antigen is unknown. The TCR was taken from a man aged 25 to 45 in good health and a related stem cell transplant donor. This rearrangement joins TRBV6-2 or TRBV6-3 to TRBJ2-1; TRBD2 agrees at 16 bases. Input material: PBMCs. CDR3 region: CAIGTSGGEYNEQFF. CDR3 bases: TGTGCCATCGGGACTAGCGGGGGGGAATACAATGAGCAGTTCTTC.